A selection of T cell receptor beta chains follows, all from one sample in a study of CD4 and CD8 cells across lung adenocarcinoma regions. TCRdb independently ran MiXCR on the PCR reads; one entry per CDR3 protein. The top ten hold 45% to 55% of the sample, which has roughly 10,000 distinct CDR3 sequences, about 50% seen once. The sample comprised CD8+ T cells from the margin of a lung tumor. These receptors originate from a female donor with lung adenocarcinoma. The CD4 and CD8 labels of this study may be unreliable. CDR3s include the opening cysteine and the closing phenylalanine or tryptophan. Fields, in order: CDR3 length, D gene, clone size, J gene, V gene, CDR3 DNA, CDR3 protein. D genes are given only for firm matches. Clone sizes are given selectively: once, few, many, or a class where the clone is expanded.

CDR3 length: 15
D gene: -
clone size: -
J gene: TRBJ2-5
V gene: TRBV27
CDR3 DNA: TGTGCCAGGGGTTTTGGGGGCAGAGACCAAGAGACGCAGTATTTC
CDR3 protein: CARGFGGRDQETQYF

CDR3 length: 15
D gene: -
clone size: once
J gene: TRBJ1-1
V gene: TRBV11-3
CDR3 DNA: TGTGCCAGCAGCTTAAAAGGGGTAAACCCAGCTGAAGCTTTCTTT
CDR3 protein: CASSLKGVNPAEAFF

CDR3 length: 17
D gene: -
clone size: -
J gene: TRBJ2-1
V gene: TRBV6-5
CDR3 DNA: TGTGCCAGCAGTTACTACCCCCCCCCCCCAGGGGCGGTTGAGCAGTTCTTC
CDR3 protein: CASSYYPPPPGAVEQFF

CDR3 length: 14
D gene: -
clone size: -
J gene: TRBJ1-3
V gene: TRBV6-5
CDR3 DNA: TGTGCCAGCAGTTACGAGGCGGGGGGAAACACCATACATTTT
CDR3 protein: CASSYEAGGNTIHF

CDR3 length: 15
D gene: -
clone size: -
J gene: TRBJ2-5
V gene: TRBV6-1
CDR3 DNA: TGTGCCAGGGGGCACGGGGGGCGCGACACAGAGACCCAGTACTTC
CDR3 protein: CARGHGGRDTETQYF

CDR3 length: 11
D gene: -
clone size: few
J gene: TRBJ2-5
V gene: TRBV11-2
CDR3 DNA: TGTGCCAGCACAGCCCAAGAGACCCAGTACTTC
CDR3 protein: CASTAQETQYF

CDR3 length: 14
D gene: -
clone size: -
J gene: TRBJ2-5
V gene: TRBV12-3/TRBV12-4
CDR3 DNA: TGTGCCAGCAGTTACGGAGGGGGTAGTGACGGGCAGTACTTC
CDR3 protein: CASSYGGGSDGQYF

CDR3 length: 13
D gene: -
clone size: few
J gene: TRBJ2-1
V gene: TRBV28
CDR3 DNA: TGTGCCAGCAGGAGGGGCTCCTACAATGAGCAGTTCTTC
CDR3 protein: CASRRGSYNEQFF

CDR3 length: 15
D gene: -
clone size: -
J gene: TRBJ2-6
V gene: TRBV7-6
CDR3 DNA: TGTGCCAGCAGCGTAGACAGATCTGGCGCCTACGTCCAGTCTTTC
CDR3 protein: CASSVDRSGAYVQSF

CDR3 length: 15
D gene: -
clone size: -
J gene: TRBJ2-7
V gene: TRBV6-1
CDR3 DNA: TGTGCCAGCACCGACGGGGCGGGGGCTCCCTACGAGCAGTACTTC
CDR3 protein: CASTDGAGAPYEQYF

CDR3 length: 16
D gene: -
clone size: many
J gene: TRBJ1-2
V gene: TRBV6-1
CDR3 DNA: TGTGCCACCCGCGGCCCGGGCGGGGGGGGGAACTATGGCTACACCTTC
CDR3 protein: CATRGPGGGGNYGYTF

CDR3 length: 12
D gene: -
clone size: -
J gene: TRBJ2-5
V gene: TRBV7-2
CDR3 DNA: TGTGCCAGCAGCTACGGGTTCGAGACCCAGTACTTC
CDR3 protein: CASSYGFETQYF

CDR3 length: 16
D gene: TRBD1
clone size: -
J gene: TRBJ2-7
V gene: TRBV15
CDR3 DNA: TGTGCCACCAGCAGAGATGCCGGGACAGGGTCCTACGAGCAGTACTTC
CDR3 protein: CATSRDAGTGSYEQYF

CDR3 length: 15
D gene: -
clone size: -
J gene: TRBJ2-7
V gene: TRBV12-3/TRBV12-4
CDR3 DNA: TGTGCCAGCAGTCGGGACTCTGGGAGCTCCTACGAGCAGTACTTC
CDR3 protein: CASSRDSGSSYEQYF

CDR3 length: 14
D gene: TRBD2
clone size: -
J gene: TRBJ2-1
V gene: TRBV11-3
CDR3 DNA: TGTGCCAGCAGCCTAGCGGGAGTGGGCAATGAGCAGTTCTTC
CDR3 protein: CASSLAGVGNEQFF

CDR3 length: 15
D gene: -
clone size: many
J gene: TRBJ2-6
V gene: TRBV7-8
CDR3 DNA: TGTGCCAGCAGCTCGCAGGGGCTTGGGGCCAACGTCCTGACTTTC
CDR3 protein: CASSSQGLGANVLTF

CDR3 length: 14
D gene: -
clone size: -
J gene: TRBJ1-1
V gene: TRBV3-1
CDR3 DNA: TGTGCCAGCACCGATTCGACGGCGAACACTGAAGCTTTCTTT
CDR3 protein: CASTDSTANTEAFF

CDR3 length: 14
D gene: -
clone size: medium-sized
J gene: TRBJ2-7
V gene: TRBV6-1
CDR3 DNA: TGTGCCAGCAGCCGCGGTAGCGGTTCCTACGAGCAGTACTTC
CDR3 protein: CASSRGSGSYEQYF

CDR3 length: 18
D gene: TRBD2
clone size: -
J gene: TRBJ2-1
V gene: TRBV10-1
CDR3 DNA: TGCGCCAGCAGCCCTGGGGGACTAGCGGGGGTCTCCTACAATGAGCAGTTCTTC
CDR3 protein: CASSPGGLAGVSYNEQFF

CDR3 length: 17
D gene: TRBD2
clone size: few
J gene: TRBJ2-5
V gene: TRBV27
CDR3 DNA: TGTGCCAGCAGAAGACTAGCGGGAGATCCCATACAAGAGACCCAGTACTTC
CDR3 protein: CASRRLAGDPIQETQYF

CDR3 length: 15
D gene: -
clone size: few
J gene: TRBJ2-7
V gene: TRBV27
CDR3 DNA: TGTGCCAGCAGTCCTCCCGGAGGGAACTCCTACGAGCAGTACTTC
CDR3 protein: CASSPPGGNSYEQYF

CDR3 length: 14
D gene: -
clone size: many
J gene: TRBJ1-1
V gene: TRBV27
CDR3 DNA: TGTGCCAGCAGGCCTTACGGACAGAACACTGAAGCTTTCTTT
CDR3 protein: CASRPYGQNTEAFF

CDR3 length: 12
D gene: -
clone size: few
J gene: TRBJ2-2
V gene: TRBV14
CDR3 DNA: TGTGCCAGCAGACCGAACACCGGGGAGCTGTTTTTT
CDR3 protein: CASRPNTGELFF

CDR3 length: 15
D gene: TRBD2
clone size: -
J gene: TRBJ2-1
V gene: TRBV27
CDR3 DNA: TGTGCCAGCAGTTTATGGTGGGAGGGCCACAATGAGCAGTTCTTC
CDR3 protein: CASSLWWEGHNEQFF

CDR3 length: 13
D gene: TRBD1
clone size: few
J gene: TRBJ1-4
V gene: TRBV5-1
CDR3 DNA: TGCGCCAGCAGCGGACAGGGTGGTGAAAAACTGTTTTTT
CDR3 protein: CASSGQGGEKLFF

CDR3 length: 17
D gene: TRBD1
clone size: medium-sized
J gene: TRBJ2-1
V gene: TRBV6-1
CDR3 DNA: TGTGCCAGCAGTCAACTCCAGACAGGGGCGGGGAACAATGAGCAGTTCTTC
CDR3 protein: CASSQLQTGAGNNEQFF

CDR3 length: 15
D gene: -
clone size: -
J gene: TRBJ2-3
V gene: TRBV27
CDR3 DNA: TGTGCCAGCAGGCAGCGGCTGGGACTCACAAATACGCAGTACTTT
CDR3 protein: CASRQRLGLTNTQYF

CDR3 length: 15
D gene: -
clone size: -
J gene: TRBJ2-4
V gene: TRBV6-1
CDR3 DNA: TGTGCCAGCAGTGGTAGTAGCGGAACCAAAGACACCCAGTACTTC
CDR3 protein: CASSGSSGTKDTQYF

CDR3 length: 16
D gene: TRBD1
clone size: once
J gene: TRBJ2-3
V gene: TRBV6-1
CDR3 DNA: TGTGCCAGCAGTGTGCGAGGGGCTGCGAACACAGGGGAGCAGTATTTT
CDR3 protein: CASSVRGAANTGEQYF

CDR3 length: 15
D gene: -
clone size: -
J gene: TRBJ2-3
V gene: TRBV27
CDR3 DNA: TGTGCCATGGGGCTCTTGGAGGTGCTCAAAGATACGCAGTATTTT
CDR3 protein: CAMGLLEVLKDTQYF

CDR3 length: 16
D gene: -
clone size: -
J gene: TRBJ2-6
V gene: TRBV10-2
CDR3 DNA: TGCGCCAGCAGTGAGGGGTGGGGGGTTGGGGCCAACGTCCTGACTTTC
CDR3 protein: CASSEGWGVGANVLTF

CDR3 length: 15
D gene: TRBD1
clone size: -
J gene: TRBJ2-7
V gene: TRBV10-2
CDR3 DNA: TGCGCCAGCAGTGAGACTTGGACAGGGGGCTACGAGCAGTACTTC
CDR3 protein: CASSETWTGGYEQYF

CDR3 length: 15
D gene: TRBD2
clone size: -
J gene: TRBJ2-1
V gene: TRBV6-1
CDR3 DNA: TGTGCCAGCAGACCTTCTGGCGGGAGCATGGGTGAGCAGTTCTTC
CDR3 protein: CASRPSGGSMGEQFF

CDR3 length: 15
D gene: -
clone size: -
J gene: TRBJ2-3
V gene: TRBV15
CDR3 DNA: TGTGCCACCAGCAGTTCTGGCGGTCTCACAGATACGCAGTATTTT
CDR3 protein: CATSSSGGLTDTQYF

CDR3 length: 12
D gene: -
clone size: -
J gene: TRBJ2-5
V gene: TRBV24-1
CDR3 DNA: TGTGCCACCAGTGGGGACGAAGAGACCCAGTACTTC
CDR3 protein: CATSGDEETQYF

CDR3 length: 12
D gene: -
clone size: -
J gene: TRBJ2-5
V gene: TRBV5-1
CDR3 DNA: TGCGCCAGCAGCTTGGTTGAGGAGACCCAGTACTTC
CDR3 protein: CASSLVEETQYF

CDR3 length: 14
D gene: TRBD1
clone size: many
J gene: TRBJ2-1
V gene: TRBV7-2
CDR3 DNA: TGTGCCAGCAGCTTAGCGGGACAGGCGGCTGAGCAGTTCTTC
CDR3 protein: CASSLAGQAAEQFF

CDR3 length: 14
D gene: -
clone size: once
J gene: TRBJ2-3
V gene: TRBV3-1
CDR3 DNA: TGTGCCAGCAGCCAGACTAGTAGCACAGATACGCAGTATTTT
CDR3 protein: CASSQTSSTDTQYF

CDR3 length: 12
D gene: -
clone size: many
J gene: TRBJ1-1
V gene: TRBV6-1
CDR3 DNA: TGTGCCAGCGGGCCCCACAACACTGAAGCTTTCTTT
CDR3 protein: CASGPHNTEAFF

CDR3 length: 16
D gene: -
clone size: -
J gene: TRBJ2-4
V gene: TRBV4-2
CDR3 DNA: TGTGCCAGCAGCCAGCTGACAGGTCATGCCAAAAACATTCAGTACTTC
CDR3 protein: CASSQLTGHAKNIQYF

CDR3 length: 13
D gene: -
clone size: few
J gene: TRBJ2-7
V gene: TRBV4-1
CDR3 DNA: TGCGCCAGCAGCCGGACACCATCGGAGGGGCAGTACTTC
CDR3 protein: CASSRTPSEGQYF

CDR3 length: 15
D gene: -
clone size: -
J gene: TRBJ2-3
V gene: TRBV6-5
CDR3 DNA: TGTGCCAGCAGTTCCCGACAGATTTTCACAGATACGCAGTATTTC
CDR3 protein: CASSSRQIFTDTQYF

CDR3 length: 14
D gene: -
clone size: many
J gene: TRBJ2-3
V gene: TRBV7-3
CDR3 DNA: TGTGCCAGCAGCTTAAACGGGCGCACAGATACGCAGTATTTT
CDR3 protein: CASSLNGRTDTQYF

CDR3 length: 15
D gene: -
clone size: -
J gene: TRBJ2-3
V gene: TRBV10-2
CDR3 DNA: TGCGCCAGGGGGACGGGGGGACGGGACAAAGAGACGCAGTATTTT
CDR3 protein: CARGTGGRDKETQYF

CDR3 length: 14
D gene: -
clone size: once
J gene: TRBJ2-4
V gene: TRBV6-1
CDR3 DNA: TGTGCCAGCCAGTATAGCGGTAGCACAGATATGCAGTATTTC
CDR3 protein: CASQYSGSTDMQYF

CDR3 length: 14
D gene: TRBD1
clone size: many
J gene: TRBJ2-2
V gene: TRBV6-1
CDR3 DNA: TGTGCCAGCACCAGGGGGCGGGACACCGGGGAGCTGTTTTTT
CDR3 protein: CASTRGRDTGELFF

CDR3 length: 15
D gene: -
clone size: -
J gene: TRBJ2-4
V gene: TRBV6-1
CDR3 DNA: TGTGCCAGCAGTGGTAGTAGCGGAAACCAAAACACCCAGTACTTC
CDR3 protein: CASSGSSGNQNTQYF

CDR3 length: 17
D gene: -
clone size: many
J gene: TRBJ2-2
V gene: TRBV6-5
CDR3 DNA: TGTGCCAGCAGTACTGGGGGTTGGACTATGAACACCGGGGAGCTGTTTTTT
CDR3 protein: CASSTGGWTMNTGELFF

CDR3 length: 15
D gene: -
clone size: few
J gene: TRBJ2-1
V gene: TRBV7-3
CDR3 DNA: TGTGCCAGCAGCTTAATAGGGGGGGGCGGGAACGAGCAGTTCTTC
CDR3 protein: CASSLIGGGGNEQFF

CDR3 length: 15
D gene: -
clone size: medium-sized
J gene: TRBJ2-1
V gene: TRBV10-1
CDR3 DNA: TGCGCCAGCAGTGAGTTGGGACCCCCCCGAGATGAGCAGTTCTTC
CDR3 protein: CASSELGPPRDEQFF

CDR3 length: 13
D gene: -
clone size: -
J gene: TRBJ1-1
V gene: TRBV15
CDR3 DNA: TGTGCCACCAGCAGAGAAGGGGGGTCAGAAGCTTTCTTT
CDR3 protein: CATSREGGSEAFF

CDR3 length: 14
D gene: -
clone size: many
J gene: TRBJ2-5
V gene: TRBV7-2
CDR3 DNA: TGTGCCAGCAGCTTAGGCTTTATCGGGCAGACCCAGTACTTC
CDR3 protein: CASSLGFIGQTQYF

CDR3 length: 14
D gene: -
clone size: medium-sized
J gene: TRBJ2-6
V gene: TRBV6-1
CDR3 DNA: TGTGCCAGCAGGGAGCCGTCTGGGGCCAACGTCCTGACTTTC
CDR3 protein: CASREPSGANVLTF

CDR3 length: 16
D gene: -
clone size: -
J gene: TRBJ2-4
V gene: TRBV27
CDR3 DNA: TGTGCCAGCAGGGGACAAGGGGTGTCCAACAAAGACACCCAGTACTTC
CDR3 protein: CASRGQGVSNKDTQYF

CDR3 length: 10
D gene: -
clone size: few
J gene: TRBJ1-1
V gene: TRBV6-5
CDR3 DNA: TGTGCCAGCAGGTTCACTGAAGCTTTCTTT
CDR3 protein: CASRFTEAFF

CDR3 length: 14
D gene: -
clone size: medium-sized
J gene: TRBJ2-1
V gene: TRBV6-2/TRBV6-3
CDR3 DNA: TGTGCCAGCAGTCCCACGGGGCGGAGGAATGAGCAGTTCTTC
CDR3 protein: CASSPTGRRNEQFF

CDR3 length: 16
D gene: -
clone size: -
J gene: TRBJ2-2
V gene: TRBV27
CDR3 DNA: TGTGCCAGCAGTCCCCTCTTCGGGGCGAACACCGAGGCGCTGTATTTT
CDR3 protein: CASSPLFGANTEALYF